A selection of T cell receptor beta chains follows, all from one sample in a study of CD8 T cells in ankylosing spondylitis. Each CDR3 protein is one row after TCRdb ran MiXCR on the 5' RACE reads. The data show some 6,000 distinct CDR3 sequences, around 1.9% seen once. Material for sequencing was blood, either unsorted or a sorted T cell fraction (not recorded which). The receptors shown here come from a male donor with ankylosing spondylitis or in good health (not recorded which). The CDR3 runs from the conserved cysteine through the conserved F or W. The order of the fields is CDR3 DNA, CDR3 protein, V gene, D gene, J gene, clone size. D genes are given only for firm matches. Rows give clone size only sometimes, using once, few, many, or a class for an expanded clone.

TGTGCCAGCAGTCCCCCTCCGGGAGGGCCCCCCGGGGAGCTGTTTTTT | CASSPPPGGPPGELFF | TRBV9 | TRBD2 | TRBJ2-2 | many
TGTGCCAGCAGCGTAGGAGGGCAGCCAAGCTCCTACGAGCAGTACTTC | CASSVGGQPSSYEQYF | TRBV9 | . | TRBJ2-7 | many
TGTGCCAGCAGCCGGGACAGAGAAAATTCACCCCTCCACTTT | CASSRDRENSPLHF | TRBV9 | TRBD1 | TRBJ1-6 | many
TGTGCCAGCAGCGCTGGGGTGCCCTACGAGCAGTACTTC | CASSAGVPYEQYF | TRBV9 | . | TRBJ2-7 | many
TGTGCCAGCAGCTTAGAGGGGGGTGTCTTT | CASSLEGGVF | TRBV11-2 | . | TRBJ2-3 | medium-sized
TGTGCCAGCAGCGTAGCTCGGGTGAGCTCCTACAATGAGCAGTTCTTC | CASSVARVSSYNEQFF | TRBV9 | . | TRBJ2-1 | many
TGTGCCAGCAGCGGGGACAGGGGAGGGGTCCAAGAGACCCAGTACTTC | CASSGDRGGVQETQYF | TRBV9 | TRBD1 | TRBJ2-5 | .
TGTGCCAGCAGCGTAGCTTCCCTCTCTAGCGGGAGGGACACAGATACGCAGTATTTT | CASSVASLSSGRDTDTQYF | TRBV9 | TRBD2 | TRBJ2-3 | many
TGTGCCAGCAGCCCGGGTGGAGCTAGCGGAGATACGCAGTATTTT | CASSPGGASGDTQYF | TRBV9 | TRBD2 | TRBJ2-3 | few
TGTGCCAGCAGCCACAACAGGGGGCTCGGGGGGGAGCAGTTCTTC | CASSHNRGLGGEQFF | TRBV9 | TRBD1 | TRBJ2-1 | many
TGTGCCAGCAGCGTATTTGGGTCTACGGGGGCCAACGTCCTGACTTTC | CASSVFGSTGANVLTF | TRBV9 | . | TRBJ2-6 | many
TGTGCCAGCGGGGGTGTTCGGAACACAGATACGCAGTATTTT | CASGGVRNTDTQYF | TRBV9 | . | TRBJ2-3 | large
TGTGCCAGCAGCGAGGGCACAGATACGCAGTATTTT | CASSEGTDTQYF | TRBV9 | . | TRBJ2-3 | many
TGTGCCAGCAGCGTAGGGGGACAGTTACTCTACAATGAGCAGTTCTTC | CASSVGGQLLYNEQFF | TRBV9 | TRBD1 | TRBJ2-1 | many
TGTGCCAGCAGCGTCGCGGGGACTAGCTCCTACAATGAGCAGTTCTTC | CASSVAGTSSYNEQFF | TRBV9 | TRBD2 | TRBJ2-1 | many
TGTGCCAGCAGCGCTACTAGCGGGAGAGGCAATGAGCAGTTCTTC | CASSATSGRGNEQFF | TRBV9 | TRBD2 | TRBJ2-1 | medium-sized
TGTGCCAGCAGCGACCGGACAGCTACCGGGGAGCTGTTTTTT | CASSDRTATGELFF | TRBV9 | . | TRBJ2-2 | many
TGTGCCAGCAGCGTAGAACCCCCGGGGGCGAGAGATACGCAGTATTTT | CASSVEPPGARDTQYF | TRBV9 | . | TRBJ2-3 | many
TGTGCCAGCAGCGTTTTAGCGGGAAAAGAGACCCAGTACTTC | CASSVLAGKETQYF | TRBV9 | TRBD2 | TRBJ2-5 | many
TGTGCCAGCAGCGTAGGGGAGGGGTACAATGAGCAGTTCTTC | CASSVGEGYNEQFF | TRBV9 | TRBD2 | TRBJ2-1 | many
TGTGCCAGCAGCTTCCCAACTAGCGGGCCGGAAGAGACCCAGTACTTC | CASSFPTSGPEETQYF | TRBV9 | TRBD2 | TRBJ2-5 | medium-sized
TGTGCCAGCAGCGTCGCTAGCGGGGGCTCCTACGAGCAGTACTTC | CASSVASGGSYEQYF | TRBV9 | TRBD2 | TRBJ2-7 | many